These 25 T cell receptor beta chains share one sample of origin, sequenced in a study of cytomegalovirus exposure and HLA in healthy donors. The PCR employed 60 Vbeta primers together with 13 Jbeta primers. Libraries were prepared by immunoSEQ multiplex PCR; TCRdb keeps only in-frame clonotypes and omits some of them. The repertoire holds some 84,000 clones, with under 80% as singletons. Sequenced material: PBMCs. The receptor source for this set is a boy younger than 18 in good health and CMV-seronegative.

This chain uses TRBV4-3 with TRBJ2-7; TRBD2 matches 9 bases. The V and J ends lost 5 bases and 6 bases, in that order; junction bases with no gene match: 5. The CDR3 is 13 amino acids. CDR1 is LGHNA and CDR2 is YSLEER in the germline V gene. The CDR3 reads CASSAGGPGEQYF. The DNA for the CDR3 is TGCGCCAGCAGCGCGGGAGGGCCTGGCGAGCAGTACTTC.

This rearrangement joins TRBV25-1 to TRBJ1-2, with TRBD1 identical over 8 bases. After removal of 5 bases from V and 3 bases from J, the junction contained 5 bases not matched to a gene. Germline V CDR1 and CDR2: MGHDK, SYGVNS. The length of the CDR3 is 14 residues. The CDR3 here is CASSLQGADYGYTF. The CDR3 DNA sequence: TGTGCCAGCAGTCTTCAGGGGGCAGACTATGGCTACACCTTC.

The rearrangement joins TRBV5-1 to TRBJ2-1, with 12 bases that match TRBD2. CDR3 size: 15 residues. The V gene end was trimmed by 4 bases and the J gene end by 12 bases; junction bases not matched to a gene: 11. The germline CDR1 and CDR2 sequences are SGHRS and YFSETQ. CDR3 protein: CASSVTSGGPKGQFF. CDR3 DNA sequence: TGCGCCAGCAGCGTCACTAGCGGGGGGCCTAAGGGGCAGTTCTTC.

This clone was detected only a few times. This sequence joins TRBV6-5 and TRBJ2-6; TRBD1 aligns across 8 bases. The CDR3 spans 16 residues. Germline V lookup: CDR1 MNHEY, CDR2 SVGAGI. The V gene end was trimmed by 2 bases and the J gene end by 0 bases; junction bases not matched to a gene: 0. CDR3 loop: CASSYTGGSGANVLTF. DNA of the CDR3: TGTGCCAGCAGTTACACAGGGGGCTCTGGGGCCAACGTCCTGACTTTC.

The chain recombines TRBV7-3 with TRBJ2-1; D might be TRBD2 (6 bases). V lost 5 bases to trimming and J lost 1 base, with 12 bases between them. Germline V gene sequence: CDR1 SGHTA, CDR2 FQGTGA. This CDR3 comprises 15 residues. The CDR3 nucleotides read TGTGCCAGCAGCCCCGTCGGGGGATCCTACAATGAGCAGTTCTTC. Translation: CASSPVGGSYNEQFF. Full variable domain (outside the CDR3, taken from reference TRBV7-3 and TRBJ2-1): GAGVSQTPSNKVTEKGKYVELRCDPISGHTALYWYRQSLGQGPEFLIYFQGTGAADDSGLPNDRFFAVRPEGSVSTLKIQRTERGDSAVYLCASSPVGGSYNEQFFGPGTRLTVL.

The V gene is TRBV28, the J gene TRBJ2-3; D is perhaps TRBD1 (6 bases). The germline V and J ends were trimmed by 6 bases and 0 bases, with 13 bases remaining between them. CDR3 length: 15 amino acids. Germline V gene sequence: CDR1 MDHEN, CDR2 SYDVKM. The CDR3 loop reads CASSPDSPSTDTQYF. CDR3 in DNA: TGTGCCAGCAGCCCGGACAGCCCTAGCACAGATACGCAGTATTTT.

J is TRBJ2-7 and V is TRBV5-6; D not certain. Germline CDR1 and CDR2: SGHDT and YYEEEE. Trimming stripped 4 bases from V and 7 bases from J, with 9 bases between. This CDR3 is built from 11 residues. In DNA form, the CDR3 reads TGTGCCAGCAGCCGAGGTGGGGAGCAGTACTTC. Translating gives CASSRGGEQYF.

V and J are TRBV28 and TRBJ2-3; D perhaps matches TRBD1 (5 bases). V gave up 6 bases and J gave up 1 base, with 14 bases separating them. Germline V gene data show CDR1 as MDHEN and CDR2 as SYDVKM. CDR3 length equals 15 residues. The CDR3: CASRHPRQRTDTQYF. The CDR3 nucleotides are TGTGCCAGCAGACACCCGAGACAGCGCACAGATACGCAGTATTTT.

The rearrangement links TRBV30 to TRBJ2-3; TRBD2 might be the D (6 bases). Trimming took off 2 bases at V and 0 bases at J, with 9 bases between the two ends. The CDR3 has 14 amino acids. Germline CDR1 reads GTSNPN; CDR2 reads SVGIG (reference sequence). The CDR3 nucleotides are TGTGCCTGGAGTCCGGGACTCAGCACAGATACGCAGTATTTT. Residues: CAWSPGLSTDTQYF.

The genes are TRBV29-1 and TRBJ1-2, with unresolved D. V was clipped by 6 bases and J by 7 bases, with 12 bases between them. The CDR3 is 11 residues long. The V gene's germline CDR1 is SQVTM and CDR2 ANQGSEA. CDR3 loop: CSVVVLSGYTF. CDR3 sequence (DNA): TGCAGCGTCGTCGTGTTGAGTGGCTACACCTTC.

The DNA for the CDR3 is TGTGCCAGCAGCTTAGAGGGGCGTAATGAAAAACTGTTTTTT. Amino acids: CASSLEGRNEKLFF. The V gene is TRBV11-2, the J gene TRBJ1-4; D might be TRBD1 (5 bases). The germline V gene encodes CDR1 SGHAT and CDR2 FQNNGV. The CDR3 contains 14 residues. Trimming removed 0 bases at V and 4 bases at J, with 6 bases between.

The J gene is TRBJ1-2, the V gene TRBV5-8, with no clear D. CDR3 length: 15 amino acids. Germline lookup yields CDR1 SGHTS and CDR2 YDEGEE. V lost 4 bases to trimming and J lost 2 bases, with 15 bases between them. The chain's CDR3 is CASSRLPVLNYGYTF. In nucleotides, the CDR3 is TGTGCCAGCAGCCGATTACCGGTACTAAACTATGGCTACACCTTC. The entire variable domain, with the rest obtained from reference TRBV5-8 and TRBJ1-2, is as follows: EAGVTQSPTHLIKTRGQQATLRCSPISGHTSVYWYQQALGLGLQFLLWYDEGEERNRGNFPPRFSGRQFPNYSSELNVNALELEDSALYLCASSRLPVLNYGYTFGSGTRLTVV.

This clone has only a few counts. The chain links TRBV4-1 to TRBJ2-3; 9 bases fit TRBD2. Trimming took 5 bases from V and 3 from J; bases not matched to a gene: 9. Per the germline V gene, CDR1 is MGHRA and CDR2 is YSYEKL. The CDR3 contains 16 residues. CDR3 loop: CASSSSMGLATDTQYF. The CDR3 DNA is TGCGCCAGCAGCTCATCAATGGGACTAGCAACAGATACGCAGTATTTT.

The V gene is TRBV14, the J gene TRBJ1-2, with a possible D match to TRBD1 (5 bases). V lost 1 base, J lost 4 bases, and 7 bases lay in between. The germline V gene encodes CDR1 SGHDN and CDR2 FVKESK. The CDR3 has 13 amino acids. The CDR3, as DNA: TGTGCCAGCAGCCAAGGGGGCCCCTATGGCTACACCTTC. It translates to CASSQGGPYGYTF.

The chain recombines TRBV25-1 with TRBJ2-1; TRBD2 is a possible D gene (6 bases). This CDR3 has 14 residues. Germline lookup yields CDR1 MGHDK and CDR2 SYGVNS. V dropped 5 bases and J dropped 4 bases, with 12 bases sitting between them. In nucleotides, the CDR3 is TGTGCCAGCAGTATTAGCGGAGCTTACAATGAGCAGTTCTTC. Protein sequence: CASSISGAYNEQFF.

The chain recombines TRBV5-6 with TRBJ2-7; 8 bases agree with TRBD2. V was clipped by 4 bases and J by 2 bases; unmatched bases: 5. The CDR3 has 14 residues. Germline V gene data show CDR1 as SGHDT and CDR2 as YYEEEE. CDR3 residues: CASSLLAGPYEQYF. The DNA for the CDR3 is TGTGCCAGCAGCCTCCTAGCGGGTCCCTACGAGCAGTACTTC.

The V and J genes are TRBV5-1 and TRBJ2-3; 10 bases match TRBD1. This CDR3 has 14 residues. Germline CDR1 SGHRS, CDR2 YFSETQ. Trimming removed 6 bases from V and 3 bases from J; junction bases left unmatched: 4. For the CDR3, the DNA is TGCGCCAGCACCCGGGACAGGGGAACAGATACGCAGTATTTT. It translates to CASTRDRGTDTQYF.

J is TRBJ1-5 and V is TRBV4-3; 9 positions agree with TRBD1. The trim removed 4 bases at V and 1 base at J, leaving 5 bases unmatched. From germline, CDR1 is LGHNA and CDR2 YSLEER. The CDR3 runs to 16 residues. This CDR3 reads CASSRDRAISNQPQHF. CDR3 bases: TGCGCCAGCAGCCGGGACAGGGCGATAAGCAATCAGCCCCAGCATTTT.

The genes are TRBV4-3 and TRBJ1-5; possible D gene TRBD1, 5 bases. The CDR3 totals 14 residues. In germline, CDR1 is LGHNA, CDR2 YSLEER. Trimming removed 0 bases from V and 5 bases from J, with 8 bases in between. CDR3 DNA: TGCGCCAGCAGCCAAGACAGGGCTGATCAGCCCCAGCATTTT. This translates into CASSQDRADQPQHF.

V usage is TRBV5-6 and J usage is TRBJ2-5, with 10 bases aligning to TRBD2. The CDR3 is 16 amino acids. Germline assignment: CDR1 SGHDT and CDR2 YYEEEE. V lost 4 bases and J lost 3; bases outside the gene matches: 9. The CDR3 coding sequence is TGTGCCAGCAGCGGGTCGGGACTAGCGTCAAAAGAGACCCAGTACTTC. Its protein product is CASSGSGLASKETQYF. The whole variable domain, remainder taken from reference TRBV5-6 and TRBJ2-5, is DAGVTQSPTHLIKTRGQQVTLRCSPKSGHDTVSWYQQALGQGPQFIFQYYEEEERQRGNFPDRFSGHQFPNYSSELNVNALLLGDSALYLCASSGSGLASKETQYFGPGTRLLVL.

The chain uses TRBV20-1 and TRBJ1-2, with D tentatively TRBD1 (6 bases). V lost 6 bases and J lost 8, with 13 bases in between. Germline CDR1 is DFQATT and CDR2 is SNEGSKA (reference sequence). CDR3 length: 11 residues. The CDR3 here is CSAQGLDGYTF. The CDR3 DNA reads TGCAGTGCCCAGGGGCTCGACGGCTACACCTTC.

The gene calls are TRBV7-9 and TRBJ1-2; the D is unclear. V was cut by 4 bases and J by 6 bases, with 12 bases left in between. This CDR3 has 13 amino acids. Germline CDR1 reads SEHNR; CDR2 reads FQNEAQ (reference sequence). The CDR3 DNA sequence: TGTGCCAGCAGCTCCGACGGGGTGGATGGCTACACCTTC. This codes for CASSSDGVDGYTF.

The gene calls are TRBV7-6 and TRBJ2-3, with D uncertain. Germline V gene sequence: CDR1 SGHVS, CDR2 FNYEAQ. V was clipped by 4 bases and J by 3 bases, with 8 bases between them. This CDR3 is built from 13 residues. The CDR3 coding sequence is TGTGCCAGCAGCTCATCAAATACAGATACGCAGTATTTT. This encodes CASSSSNTDTQYF. The full variable domain, its missing parts supplied by reference TRBV7-6 and TRBJ2-3, is GAGVSQSPRYKVTKRGQDVALRCDPISGHVSLYWYRQALGQGPEFLTYFNYEAQQDKSGLPNDRFSAERPEGSISTLTIQRTEQRDSAMYRCASSSSNTDTQYFGPGTRLTVL.

V gene TRBV28 combines with J gene TRBJ1-1; D is uncertain. The CDR3 consists of 12 residues. Per germline, CDR1 MDHEN and CDR2 SYDVKM. Trimming stripped 6 bases from V and 5 bases from J, with 10 bases between. CDR3 loop: CASSWAETEAFF. CDR3 bases: TGTGCCAGCAGCTGGGCCGAAACTGAAGCTTTCTTT.

This chain connects TRBV4-2 to TRBJ2-1, with TRBD2 as a possible D gene (5 bases). With 3 bases removed from V and 6 bases from J, the gap between germline ends came to 15 bases. This CDR3 has 15 residues. CDR1 is LGHNA and CDR2 is YNFKEQ in the germline V gene. CDR3 coding DNA: TGTGCCAGCAGCCATGAGGGAAACCGTGGCAATGAGCAGTTCTTC. Its translation is CASSHEGNRGNEQFF.